Each of the 23 T cell receptor beta chains below was sequenced from the same sample in a study of blood T cell repertoires in COVID-19. Sequenced by immunoSEQ multiplex PCR; TCRdb stores in-frame clones only, minus some. The sample includes about 250,000 clones, about 91% seen only once; the top ten take more than 1.2%. Sequencing was done on a sample of peripheral blood. Every receptor here comes from a man at least 80 years old with acute or convalescent COVID-19.

CDR3 nucleotide sequence: TGTGCCAGCAGCTTCGCAGGGGCCGCCCCGGGCACTGAAGCTTTCTTT. Its protein product is CASSFAGAAPGTEAFF. The genes are TRBV7-2 and TRBJ1-1, with D perhaps TRBD1 (6 bases). The V and J ends lost 3 bases and 4 bases respectively, with 18 bases between them. The CDR3 runs 16 residues. CDR1 and CDR2 (germline): SGHTA, FQGNSA.

The chain joins TRBV12-3 or TRBV12-4 to TRBJ1-1; D is undetermined. The CDR3 has 11 amino acids. The V end lost 0 bases, the J end lost 11 bases, and 7 bases lay between the germline ends. DNA of the CDR3: TGTGCCAGCAGTTTAGCGCACGGGGCTTTCTTT. Amino acid sequence: CASSLAHGAFF.

V usage is TRBV18 and J usage is TRBJ2-4; 9 bases match TRBD1. Germline values: CDR1 KGHSH, CDR2 LQKENI. The CDR3 contains 15 residues. Trimming removed 2 bases from V and 4 bases from J; junction bases left unmatched: 3. CDR3 residues: CASSPVGQGKNIQYF. The DNA for the CDR3 is TGTGCCAGCTCACCAGTAGGACAGGGGAAAAACATTCAGTACTTC.

V gene TRBV5-6 combines with J gene TRBJ2-7; D is possibly TRBD2 (5 bases). V gave up 1 base and J gave up 5 bases, with 19 bases separating them. The CDR3 contains 16 residues. Germline V gene sequence: CDR1 SGHDT, CDR2 YYEEEE. CDR3 in DNA: TGTGCCAGCAGCTTGTATCTATCAGGACTCCTCAACGAGCAGTACTTC. Protein sequence: CASSLYLSGLLNEQYF.

V is TRBV14 and J is TRBJ1-6, with D possibly matching TRBD1 (5 bases). Germline V gives CDR1 SGHDN, CDR2 FVKESK. With 3 bases removed from V and 5 bases from J, the gap between germline ends came to 14 bases. CDR3 length equals 16 residues. The CDR3 DNA reads as TGTGCCAGCAGCCACCCGGGGGGGTGGAATAATTCACCCCTCCACTTT. Amino acid sequence: CASSHPGGWNNSPLHF.

The rearrangement links TRBV3-1 (or the pseudogene TRBV3-2) to TRBJ2-2; D might be TRBD2 (6 bases). Germline V gene lookup returns CDR1 LGHDT and CDR2 YNNKEL (reference sequence). CDR3 length equals 13 residues. V was pared by 6 bases and J by 6 bases, with 11 bases between. The CDR3 nucleotides read TGTGCCAGCAGTCCGACTAGTGCCGGGGAGCTGTTTTTT. Its protein product is CASSPTSAGELFF.

Of note for this clone: Other DNA sequences in this specimen translate into the identical CDR3. The chain is built from TRBV19 and TRBJ1-1, with 8 positions matching TRBD1. The CDR3 has 14 amino acids. With 5 bases clipped from V and 4 bases from J, the junction kept 6 bases outside the gene matches. Germline V gives CDR1 LNHDA, CDR2 SQIVND (reference sequence). The CDR3 loop reads CASSLTGVGTEAFF. The CDR3 bases are TGTGCCAGTAGTCTGACAGGGGTGGGCACTGAAGCTTTCTTT.

The chain is built from TRBV2 and TRBJ1-5, with D unclear. The CDR3 is made up of 12 amino acids. V shed 7 bases and J shed 4 bases, with 8 bases lying between them. Germline CDR1 reads SNHLY; CDR2 reads FYNNEI. CDR3 in amino acids: CASTLRNQPQHF. The CDR3 nucleotides read TGTGCCAGCACTCTGAGGAATCAGCCCCAGCATTTT.

The V and J genes are TRBV2 and TRBJ2-2; tentative D call: TRBD1 (5 bases). Germline CDR1 is SNHLY and CDR2 is FYNNEI. CDR3 length: 15 amino acids. The V and J ends lost 7 bases and 0 bases respectively, with 12 bases between them. CDR3: CASKAQAANTGELFF. CDR3 nucleotide sequence: TGTGCCAGCAAAGCACAGGCCGCGAACACCGGGGAGCTGTTTTTT.

The rearrangement joins TRBV19 to TRBJ1-2; D is perhaps TRBD1 (6 bases). The V and J ends lost 6 bases and 6 bases respectively, with 14 bases between them. Germline V gene lookup returns CDR1 LNHDA and CDR2 SQIVND (reference sequence). The CDR3 contains 13 residues. CDR3 residues: CASRSGGTDGYTF. The CDR3 DNA reads TGTGCCAGTAGATCGGGGGGCACGGATGGCTACACCTTC.

The gene calls are TRBV3-1 (or the pseudogene TRBV3-2) and TRBJ1-6; tentatively, D is TRBD1 (5 bases). Germline CDR1 is LGHDT and CDR2 is YNNKEL (reference sequence). This CDR3 contains 14 residues. V lost 0 bases, J lost 10 bases, and 10 bases lay in between. The CDR3 here is CASSQDRVGSPLHF. The CDR3 DNA follows: TGTGCCAGCAGCCAAGACAGGGTAGGATCACCCCTCCACTTT.

The chain carries TRBV5-4 and TRBJ2-3; weak D call: TRBD1 (7 bases). Germline CDR1 is SGHNT and CDR2 is YYREEE (reference sequence). With 4 bases removed from V and 4 bases from J, the gap between germline ends came to 10 bases. The CDR3 length is 13 residues. CDR3 amino acids: CASSPGGPDTQYF. As DNA, the CDR3 is TGTGCCAGCAGCCCAGGGGGGCCAGATACGCAGTATTTT.

V is TRBV12-5 and J is TRBJ2-6; D unclear. This CDR3 is built from 16 residues. Trimming stripped 0 bases from V and 0 bases from J, with 6 bases between. Germline V gene sequence: CDR1 LGHNT, CDR2 FRNRAP. The CDR3 DNA follows: TGTGCTAGTGGTTTGGTATACAGCTCTGGGGCCAACGTCCTGACTTTC. It specifies CASGLVYSSGANVLTF.

The V call is TRBV2, the J call TRBJ1-4; 9 nucleotides agree with TRBD1. CDR1 is SNHLY and CDR2 is FYNNEI in the germline V gene. The CDR3 is 14 residues long. V lost 5 bases and J lost 7; bases outside the gene matches: 5. CDR3 loop: CASSRTGVSEKLFF. The CDR3 DNA reads as TGTGCCAGCAGTCGGACAGGGGTTTCTGAAAAACTGTTTTTT.

A word on this clone: Other DNA sequences within the sample encode an identical CDR3. V gene TRBV9 combines with J gene TRBJ1-4, with D tentatively TRBD1 (5 bases). Germline CDR1 is SGDLS and CDR2 is YYNGEE. V was clipped by 2 bases and J by 2 bases, with 10 bases between them. This CDR3 comprises 15 residues. CDR3 bases: TGTGCCAGCAGCGTGGGGGGAGGGACTAATGAAAAACTGTTTTTT. Translation gives CASSVGGGTNEKLFF.

This clone was detected only once. The chain recombines TRBV4-2 with TRBJ2-1; 8 nucleotides align to TRBD1. Trimming cost V 4 bases and J 7 bases; bases outside gene matches: 21. This CDR3 comprises 19 residues. Germline lookup yields CDR1 LGHNA and CDR2 YNFKEQ. The CDR3 sequence is CASSPQGAPPGETGNEQFF. CDR3 nucleotides: TGTGCCAGCAGCCCCCAGGGGGCGCCCCCGGGAGAAACGGGGAATGAGCAGTTCTTC.

V gene TRBV27 combines with J gene TRBJ1-2, with 8 bases identical to TRBD1. The CDR3 consists of 14 residues. CDR1 MNHEY and CDR2 SMNVEV come from the germline V gene (reference sequence). Trimming cost V 5 bases and J 6 bases; bases outside gene matches: 8. CDR3 amino acids: CASSARQGFHGYTF. CDR3 DNA: TGTGCCAGCAGTGCGCGACAGGGGTTCCATGGCTACACCTTC.

The CDR3 is CASSLEGGAYNEQFF. The CDR3 nucleotides are TGCGCCAGCAGCTTGGAAGGGGGGGCGTACAATGAGCAGTTCTTC. The chain uses TRBV5-1 and TRBJ2-1, with D perhaps TRBD2 (7 bases). The CDR3 runs to 15 residues. V lost 0 bases and J 4 bases, leaving 11 bases between the germline ends. Germline CDR1 and CDR2: SGHRS and YFSETQ.

The chain has TRBV7-6 and TRBJ1-4; no firm D call. V was clipped by 1 base and J by 8 bases, with 14 bases between them. CDR3 length: 15 amino acids. The germline V gene encodes CDR1 SGHVS and CDR2 FNYEAQ. The chain's CDR3 is CASSLVTPTGEKLFF. The CDR3 nucleotides read TGTGCCAGCAGCTTAGTAACACCGACTGGGGAAAAACTGTTTTTT.

This chain's CDR3 is CASSLEGGISGANVLTF. DNA for the CDR3: TGCGCCAGCAGCTTGGAAGGCGGAATCTCTGGGGCCAACGTCCTGACTTTC. The chain joins TRBV5-1 to TRBJ2-6; D is uncertain. The CDR3 consists of 17 residues. Trimming took 0 bases from V and 0 from J, leaving 10 bases between them. Germline assignment: CDR1 SGHRS and CDR2 YFSETQ.

A note on this clone: The same CDR3 arises from other DNA sequences in this sample as well. The chain joins TRBV29-1 to TRBJ1-2; unclear D gene. From germline, CDR1 is SQVTM and CDR2 ANQGSEA. The V end was cut by 4 bases, the J end by 5 bases, with 8 bases between. The CDR3 extends over 11 amino acids. CDR3 nucleotides: TGCAGCGTTGGGGCGGGGTATGGCTACACCTTC. Translating gives CSVGAGYGYTF.

To note about this clone: This sample also contains other DNA sequences that code for the same CDR3. V is TRBV7-3 and J is TRBJ2-1; 8 bases fit TRBD1. This CDR3 has 15 amino acids. CDR1 is SGHTA, CDR2 FQGTGA, per germline. The J segment lost 4 bases and the V segment lost 2 bases, leaving 4 bases of the junction unmatched. CDR3 loop: CASSLGQGAYNEQFF. For the CDR3, the DNA is TGTGCCAGCAGCTTAGGGCAGGGGGCATACAATGAGCAGTTCTTC.

The genes are TRBV7-9 and TRBJ1-4, with D tentatively TRBD1 (5 bases). Germline assignment: CDR1 SEHNR and CDR2 FQNEAQ (reference sequence). V was cut by 4 bases and J by 7 bases, with 16 bases left in between. The CDR3 covers 15 residues. CDR3 sequence: CASSSPQALSEKLFF. CDR3 bases: TGTGCCAGCAGCTCCCCACAGGCCTTAAGTGAAAAACTGTTTTTT.